This T cell receptor (beta chain) was captured by sequencing in a study of CD8 T cells in Susac syndrome. An amount of RNA that ranged from 0.5 to 1 ug was reverse transcribed with random hexamers. TCR beta CDR3 was amplified by immunoSEQ covering 54 Vbeta and 13 Jbeta. In TCRdb, the immunoSEQ multiplex PCR reads were re-called with MiXCR into one record per CDR3 protein. Of about 150,000 distinct CDR3 sequences in the sample, roughly 95% are singletons; the top ten hold 0.15%. V was pared by 1 base and J by 0 bases, with 10 bases between. This CDR3 contains 15 residues. TCR beta was sequenced from blood CD8+ and CD4+ T cells. The CD8+ and CD4+ T cells were isolated magnetically using a negative isolation approach, whereas the TEMRA cells were enriched by FACS.

The source is a human donor with multiple sclerosis. The rearrangement joins TRBV12-3 or TRBV12-4 to TRBJ2-7; D not certain. Sequencing was performed on CD8+ T cells from PBMCs. CDR3 sequence: CASSLGAGPSYEQYV. The CDR3 DNA reads as TGTGCCAGCAGTTTAGGGGCCGGGCCCTCCTACGAGCAGTACGTC.